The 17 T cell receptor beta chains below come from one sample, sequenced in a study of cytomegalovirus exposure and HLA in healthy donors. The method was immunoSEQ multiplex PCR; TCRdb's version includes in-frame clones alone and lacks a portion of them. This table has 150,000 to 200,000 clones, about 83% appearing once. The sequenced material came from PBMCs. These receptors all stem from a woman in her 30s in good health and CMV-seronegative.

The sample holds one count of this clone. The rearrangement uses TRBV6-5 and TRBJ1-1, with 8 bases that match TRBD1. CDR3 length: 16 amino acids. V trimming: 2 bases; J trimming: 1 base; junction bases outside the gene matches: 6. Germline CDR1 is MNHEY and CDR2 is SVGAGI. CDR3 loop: CASSYRQGRGNTEAFF. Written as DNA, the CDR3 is TGTGCCAGCAGTTACAGACAGGGGAGGGGGAACACTGAAGCTTTCTTT.

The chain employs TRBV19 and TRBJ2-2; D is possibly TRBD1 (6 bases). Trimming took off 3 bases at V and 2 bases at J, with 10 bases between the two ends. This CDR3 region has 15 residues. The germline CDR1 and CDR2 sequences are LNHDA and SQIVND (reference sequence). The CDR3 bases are TGTGCCAGTAGTATCTGGGGGCGCAACACCGGGGAGCTGTTTTTT. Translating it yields CASSIWGRNTGELFF.

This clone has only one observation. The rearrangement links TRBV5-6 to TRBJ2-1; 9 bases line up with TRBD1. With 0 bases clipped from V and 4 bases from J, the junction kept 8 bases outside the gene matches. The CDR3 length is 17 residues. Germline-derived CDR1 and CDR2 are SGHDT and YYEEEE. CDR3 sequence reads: CASSLDSGTGTYNEQFF. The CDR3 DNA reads TGTGCCAGCAGCTTGGATTCCGGGACAGGGACTTACAATGAGCAGTTCTTC.

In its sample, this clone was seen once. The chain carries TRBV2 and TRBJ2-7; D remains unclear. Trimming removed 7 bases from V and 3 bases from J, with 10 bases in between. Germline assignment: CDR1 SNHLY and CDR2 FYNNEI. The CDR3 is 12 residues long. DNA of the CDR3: TGTGCCAGCACTAAGAGACACTACGAGCAGTACTTC. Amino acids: CASTKRHYEQYF.

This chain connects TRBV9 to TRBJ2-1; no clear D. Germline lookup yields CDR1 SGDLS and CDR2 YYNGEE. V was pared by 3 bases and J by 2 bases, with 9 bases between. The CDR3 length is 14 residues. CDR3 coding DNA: TGTGCCAGCAGCGGGCAGGATACCTACAATGAGCAGTTCTTC. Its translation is CASSGQDTYNEQFF.

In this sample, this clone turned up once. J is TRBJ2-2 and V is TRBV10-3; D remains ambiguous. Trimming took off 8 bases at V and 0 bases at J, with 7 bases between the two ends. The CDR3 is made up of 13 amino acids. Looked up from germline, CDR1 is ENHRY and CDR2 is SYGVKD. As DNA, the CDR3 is TGTGCCATCGGCACAGCGAACACCGGGGAGCTGTTTTTT. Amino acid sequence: CAIGTANTGELFF.

The CDR3: CASSEGGSYNEQFF. CDR3 nucleotide sequence: TGCGCCAGCAGTGAGGGAGGCAGTTACAATGAGCAGTTCTTC. V is TRBV10-2 and J is TRBJ2-1; D perhaps matches TRBD2 (5 bases). The length of the CDR3 is 14 residues. V lost 2 bases and J lost 4, with 9 bases in between. The germline V gene encodes CDR1 WSHSY and CDR2 SAAADI.

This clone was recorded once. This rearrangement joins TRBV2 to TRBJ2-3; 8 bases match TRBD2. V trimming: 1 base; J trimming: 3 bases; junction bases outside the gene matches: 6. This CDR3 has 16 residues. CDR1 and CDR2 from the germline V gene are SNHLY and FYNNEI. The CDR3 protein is CASSEDLGGVTDTQYF. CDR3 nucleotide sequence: TGTGCCAGCAGTGAAGATCTCGGGGGGGTGACAGATACGCAGTATTTT.

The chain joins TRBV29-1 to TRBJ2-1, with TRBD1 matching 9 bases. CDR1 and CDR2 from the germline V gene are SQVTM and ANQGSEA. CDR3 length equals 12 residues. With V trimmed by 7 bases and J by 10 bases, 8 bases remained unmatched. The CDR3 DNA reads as TGCAGCGCTAGACAGGGGGGGTCGGAGCAGTTCTTC. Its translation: CSARQGGSEQFF.

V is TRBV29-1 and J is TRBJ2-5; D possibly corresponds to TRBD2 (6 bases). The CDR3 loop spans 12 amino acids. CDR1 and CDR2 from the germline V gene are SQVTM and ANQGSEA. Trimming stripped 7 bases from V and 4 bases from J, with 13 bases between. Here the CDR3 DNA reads TGCAGCGCGGGGGTGTTGGGAGAGACCCAGTACTTC. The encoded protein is CSAGVLGETQYF.

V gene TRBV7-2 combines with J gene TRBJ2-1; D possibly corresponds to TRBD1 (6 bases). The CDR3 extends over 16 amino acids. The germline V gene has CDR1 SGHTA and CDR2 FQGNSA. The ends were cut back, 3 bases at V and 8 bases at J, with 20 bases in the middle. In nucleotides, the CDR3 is TGTGCCAGCAGCTTTCCCGTTTTGGGGGCGGTCGATGAGCAGTTCTTC. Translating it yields CASSFPVLGAVDEQFF. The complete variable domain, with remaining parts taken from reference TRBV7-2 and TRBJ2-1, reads GAGVSQSPSNKVTEKGKDVELRCDPISGHTALYWYRQSLGQGLEFLIYFQGNSAPDKSGLPSDRFSAERTGGSVSTLTIQRTQQEDSAVYLCASSFPVLGAVDEQFFGPGTRLTVL.

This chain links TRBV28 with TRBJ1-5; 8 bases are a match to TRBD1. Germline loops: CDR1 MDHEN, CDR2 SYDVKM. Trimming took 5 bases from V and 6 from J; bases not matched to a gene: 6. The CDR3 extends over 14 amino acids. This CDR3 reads CASSQGAGSQPQHF. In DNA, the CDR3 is TGTGCCAGCAGTCAGGGGGCGGGAAGTCAGCCCCAGCATTTT.

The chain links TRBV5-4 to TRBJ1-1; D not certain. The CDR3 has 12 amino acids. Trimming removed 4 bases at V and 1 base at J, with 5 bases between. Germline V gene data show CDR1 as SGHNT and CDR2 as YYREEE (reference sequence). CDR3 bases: TGTGCCAGCAGCGCACAGAACACTGAAGCTTTCTTT. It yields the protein CASSAQNTEAFF.

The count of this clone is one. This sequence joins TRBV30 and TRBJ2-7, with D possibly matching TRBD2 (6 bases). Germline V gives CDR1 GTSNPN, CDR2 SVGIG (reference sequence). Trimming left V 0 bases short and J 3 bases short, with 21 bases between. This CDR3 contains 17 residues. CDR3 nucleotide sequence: TGTGCCTGGAGTGTAATGGCGGGGACGACTTCATTCTACGAGCAGTACTTC. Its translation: CAWSVMAGTTSFYEQYF. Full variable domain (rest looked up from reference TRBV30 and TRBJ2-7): SQTIHQWPATLVQPVGSPLSLECTVEGTSNPNLYWYRQAAGRGLQLLFYSVGIGQISSEVPQNLSASRPQDRQFILSSKKLLLSDSGFYLCAWSVMAGTTSFYEQYFGPGTRLTVT.

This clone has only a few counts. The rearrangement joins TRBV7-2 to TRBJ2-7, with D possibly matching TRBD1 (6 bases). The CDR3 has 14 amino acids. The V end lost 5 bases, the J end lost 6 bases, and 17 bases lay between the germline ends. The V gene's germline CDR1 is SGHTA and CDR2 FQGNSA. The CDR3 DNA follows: TGTGCCAGCAGCCTTTCGACAGGCTTGGGCGAGCAGTACTTC. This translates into CASSLSTGLGEQYF.

This CDR3 is CASSIRRQEGNQPQHF. As DNA, the CDR3 is TGTGCCAGCAGCATTCGGAGACAGGAAGGGAATCAGCCCCAGCATTTT. V and J are TRBV5-6 and TRBJ1-5; possibly TRBD1 for D (6 bases). The CDR3 runs 16 residues. The V end was cut by 4 bases, the J end by 4 bases, with 18 bases between. Germline V CDR1 and CDR2: SGHDT, YYEEEE.

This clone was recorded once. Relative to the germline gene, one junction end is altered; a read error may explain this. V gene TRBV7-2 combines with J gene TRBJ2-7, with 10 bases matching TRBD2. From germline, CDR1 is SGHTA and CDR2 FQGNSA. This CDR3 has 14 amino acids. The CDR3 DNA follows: TGTGCCAGCAGCTCAGACCTAGCGGGGGATCTCCTGGACTTC. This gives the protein CASSSDLAGDLLDF.